The table lists the clone carrying this T cell receptor (beta chain) with a few counts. Its target is not known. These data are taken from a study of T cell repertoires in cytomegalovirus infection. Notes on the study in general: The response measured ex vivo was dominated by TCR beta clonotypes (HLA-C-restricted and CMV-specific).

One entry per CDR3 protein results from TCRdb running MiXCR on the reads. The sample consists of fewer than 550,000 distinct CDR3 sequences, 26% of them appearing once. Germline CDR1 reads MGHRA; CDR2 reads YSYEKL. The CDR3 is 14 amino acids. V was cut by 2 bases and J by 7 bases, with 12 bases left in between. This TCR was recovered from a human donor in good health (CMV status not recorded). Some clones in this sample may be carry-over from other donors' samples. The chain joins TRBV4-1 to TRBJ2-4; the D gene could be TRBD1 or TRBD2 (6 bases each). Sequencing used PBMCs. CDR3 nucleotides: TGCGCCAGCAGCCAACCTACAGGGAGGAACATTCAGTACTTC. Amino acid sequence: CASSQPTGRNIQYF.